One sample yielded the 15 T cell receptor beta chains listed below, sequenced in a study of shared clonotypes between healthy human individuals. This table comes from immunoSEQ multiplex PCR, and its TCRdb copy is limited to in-frame clones, with some not included. The data contain millions of clones, 90% to 95% of them singletons. Material: naive CD4+ T cells sorted from blood. Specified subset: CD45RA+ positively selected. These receptors were collected from a man aged 18 to 35 in good health.

The chain couples TRBV6-6 to TRBJ2-7; the match to TRBD1 covers 12 bases. Looked up from germline, CDR1 is MNHNY and CDR2 is SVGAGI (reference sequence). This CDR3 region has 15 residues. Germline trimming cut 6 bases from V and 3 bases from J; bases unmatched to any gene: 6. As DNA, the CDR3 is TGTGCCAGCAGCGCGGGACAGGGGGCTCTCTACGAGCAGTACTTC. Translated, it gives CASSAGQGALYEQYF.

The V gene is TRBV7-3, the J gene TRBJ2-3; D perhaps matches TRBD2 (5 bases). Germline V lookup: CDR1 SGHTA, CDR2 FQGTGA. The V end was cut by 1 base, the J end by 4 bases, with 9 bases between. CDR3 size: 14 residues. In DNA form, the CDR3 reads TGTGCCAGCAGCTTAAATAACGGGGCAGATACGCAGTATTTT. Translated, it gives CASSLNNGADTQYF.

This clone was counted once. The chain uses TRBV5-6 and TRBJ2-7, with 8 bases matching TRBD1. Germline loops: CDR1 SGHDT, CDR2 YYEEEE. Unmatched junction bases numbered 10, after V lost 5 bases and J lost 3 bases. The CDR3 totals 15 residues. CDR3 DNA: TGTGCCAGCAGTCCCCCGGGACAGGAGGACTACGAGCAGTACTTC. Translation: CASSPPGQEDYEQYF.

As regards this clone: Additional DNA sequences in this sample encode the identical CDR3. This chain uses TRBV5-1 with TRBJ2-5, with 12 bases identical to TRBD2. This CDR3 is built from 14 residues. The trim removed 4 bases at V and 5 bases at J, leaving 3 bases unmatched. Germline CDR1 SGHRS, CDR2 YFSETQ. CDR3 amino acids: CASSAGTSGETQYF. CDR3 coding DNA: TGCGCCAGCAGCGCAGGGACTAGCGGGGAGACCCAGTACTTC.

The genes are TRBV5-1 and TRBJ2-7; 10 nucleotides align to TRBD1. Losses at the gene ends were 2 bases for V and 5 bases for J; bases not matched to a gene: 13. The CDR3 length is 17 residues. Germline assignment: CDR1 SGHRS and CDR2 YFSETQ. The CDR3 protein is CASSFVPGQGFHHEQYF. CDR3 bases: TGCGCCAGCAGCTTTGTCCCGGGACAGGGGTTCCACCACGAGCAGTACTTC. The whole variable domain, filled in from reference TRBV5-1 and TRBJ2-7, reads KAGVTQTPRYLIKTRGQQVTLSCSPISGHRSVSWYQQTPGQGLQFLFEYFSETQRNKGNFPGRFSGRQFSNSRSEMNVSTLELGDSALYLCASSFVPGQGFHHEQYFGPGTRLTVT.

Comment on this clone: Other nucleotide sequences from this sample produce the same CDR3. CDR3 nucleotide sequence: TGCGCCAGCAGCTTGGGACAGGGTGGGAATCAGCCCCAGCATTTT. It yields the protein CASSLGQGGNQPQHF. This chain uses TRBV5-1 with TRBJ1-5; 7 nucleotides agree with TRBD1. CDR1 is SGHRS and CDR2 is YFSETQ in the germline V gene. V shed 0 bases and J 4 bases; nucleotides not matched to a gene: 4. CDR3 length: 15 residues.

This chain uses TRBV6-5 with TRBJ1-1; unclear D gene. Trimming stripped 5 bases from V and 10 bases from J, with 14 bases between. The CDR3 has 12 residues. The germline V gene encodes CDR1 MNHEY and CDR2 SVGAGI. CDR3: CASSRKDGSAFF. In nucleotides, the CDR3 is TGTGCCAGCAGTCGAAAGGACGGATCAGCTTTCTTT.

This clone was counted a few times. At the DNA level, this CDR3 is encoded by other sequences in the same sample as well. This chain connects TRBV30 to TRBJ2-2; D unclear. CDR3 length: 11 residues. CDR1 and CDR2 from the germline V gene are GTSNPN and SVGIG (reference sequence). V was pared by 1 base and J by 3 bases, with 0 bases between. Here the CDR3 DNA reads TGTGCCTGGAGTGACACCGGGGAGCTGTTTTTT. Translated: CAWSDTGELFF.

This chain connects TRBV18 to TRBJ2-7; 7 bases match TRBD2. CDR3 size: 14 residues. In germline, CDR1 is KGHSH, CDR2 LQKENI. The V and J ends lost 2 bases and 3 bases, in that order; junction bases with no gene match: 4. CDR3 DNA sequence: TGTGCCAGCTCACCATTCCGGGACTACTACGAGCAGTACTTC. Translated: CASSPFRDYYEQYF.

The rearrangement joins TRBV10-2 to TRBJ2-5; 14 bases are shared with TRBD2. This CDR3 region has 14 residues. Looked up from germline, CDR1 is WSHSY and CDR2 is SAAADI. Unmatched junction bases numbered 3, after V lost 7 bases and J lost 5 bases. The CDR3 DNA follows: TGCGCCAGCAAGGGACTAGCGGGAGACGAGACCCAGTACTTC. It encodes CASKGLAGDETQYF.

The chain is built from TRBV5-1 and TRBJ1-3, with D possibly matching TRBD1 (5 bases). The CDR3 runs 16 residues. Germline CDR1 and CDR2: SGHRS and YFSETQ. Trimming left V 0 bases short and J 0 bases short, with 10 bases between. CDR3 region: CASSLDGTGSGNTIYF. DNA of the CDR3: TGCGCCAGCAGCTTGGACGGGACCGGCTCTGGAAACACCATATATTTT.

The V gene is TRBV18, the J gene TRBJ2-7, with 12 bases lining up with TRBD1. CDR1 is KGHSH and CDR2 is LQKENI in the germline V gene. CDR3 length: 15 residues. V dropped 3 bases and J dropped 4; count of bases not matched to a gene: 4. The chain's CDR3 is CASSPRDRGLYEQYF. The CDR3 nucleotides are TGTGCCAGCTCACCCCGGGACAGGGGGCTATACGAGCAGTACTTC.

This chain links TRBV28 with TRBJ2-7; 11 nucleotides match TRBD2. Unmatched junction bases numbered 6, after V lost 6 bases and J lost 2 bases. The CDR3 totals 15 residues. The germline CDR1 and CDR2 sequences are MDHEN and SYDVKM. The CDR3 region has the DNA TGTGCCAGCAGCGTTGGGACTAGCGGACCCTACGAGCAGTACTTC. It specifies CASSVGTSGPYEQYF.

The chain uses TRBV7-9 and TRBJ2-7; 9 bases are shared with TRBD1. Trimming at V came to 5 bases and at J to 6 bases, leaving 2 bases not matched to a gene. The CDR3 runs 12 residues. Germline CDR1 is SEHNR and CDR2 is FQNEAQ (reference sequence). The CDR3 is CASSTTGGEQYF. The CDR3 bases are TGTGCCAGCAGCACGACAGGGGGCGAGCAGTACTTC.

J is TRBJ1-2 and V is TRBV9, with a possible D match to TRBD1 (6 bases). The V end was cut by 1 base, the J end by 4 bases, with 14 bases between. CDR1 SGDLS and CDR2 YYNGEE come from the germline V gene. This CDR3 spans 15 amino acids. The CDR3 region is CASSVQYATGYGYTF. CDR3 sequence (DNA): TGTGCCAGCAGCGTACAGTATGCGACAGGCTATGGCTACACCTTC.